This T cell receptor beta chain was captured by sequencing in a study of OX40 agonist ivuxolimab in advanced cancers. Study-wide background: Patients were given ivuxolimab, an antibody that agonizes OX40 (CD134).

The CDR3 has 15 residues. V shed 3 bases and J shed 0 bases, with 6 bases lying between them. Germline CDR1 reads WNHNN; CDR2 reads SYGVQD (reference sequence). The protocol was immunoSEQ multiplex PCR, while the TCRdb copy is restricted to in-frame clones and leaves out a portion. The sample includes over 50,000 clones, around 83% of them seen just once. The clonotype originates from an adult with an advanced solid tumor such as melanoma, head and neck, liver or kidney cancer. The rearrangement uses TRBV10-1 and TRBJ2-6, with D hard to call. This specimen was CD4+ or CD8+ T cells sorted from blood, taken in a trial of the OX40 agonist ivuxolimab. The CDR3 DNA reads TGCGCCAGCAGTGATCAGAACTCTGGGGCCAACGTCCTGACTTTC. This translates into CASSDQNSGANVLTF.